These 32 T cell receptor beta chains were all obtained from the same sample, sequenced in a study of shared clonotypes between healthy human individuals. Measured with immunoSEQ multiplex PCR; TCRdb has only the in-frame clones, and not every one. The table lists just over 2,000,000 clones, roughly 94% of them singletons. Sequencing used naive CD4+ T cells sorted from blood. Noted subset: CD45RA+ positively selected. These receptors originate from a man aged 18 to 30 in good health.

The CDR3 protein is CSVEEVGRVYEQYF. In DNA, the CDR3 is TGCAGCGTTGAAGAAGTAGGCAGGGTGTACGAGCAGTACTTC. The V call is TRBV29-1, the J call TRBJ2-7; tentatively, D is TRBD1 (5 bases). V lost 0 bases, J lost 4 bases, and 13 bases lay in between. Germline values: CDR1 SQVTM, CDR2 ANQGSEA. This CDR3 spans 14 amino acids.

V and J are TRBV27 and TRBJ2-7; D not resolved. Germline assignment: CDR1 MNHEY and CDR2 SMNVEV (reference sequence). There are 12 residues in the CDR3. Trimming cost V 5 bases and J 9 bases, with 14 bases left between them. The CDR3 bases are TGTGCCAGCAGTCCCGGACCAGGCGGGCAGTACTTC. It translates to CASSPGPGGQYF.

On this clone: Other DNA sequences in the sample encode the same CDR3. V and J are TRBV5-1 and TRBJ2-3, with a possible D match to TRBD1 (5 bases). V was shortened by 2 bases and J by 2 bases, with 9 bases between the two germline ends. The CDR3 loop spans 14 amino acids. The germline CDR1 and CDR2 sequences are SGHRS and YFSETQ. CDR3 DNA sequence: TGCGCCAGCAGCTTCCAAGGGGCCACAGATACGCAGTATTTT. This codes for CASSFQGATDTQYF.

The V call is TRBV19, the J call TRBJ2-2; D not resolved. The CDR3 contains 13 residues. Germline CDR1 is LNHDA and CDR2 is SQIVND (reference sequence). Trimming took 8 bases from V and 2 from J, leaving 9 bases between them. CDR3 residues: CASRILNTGELFF. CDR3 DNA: TGTGCCAGTCGGATCCTAAACACCGGGGAGCTGTTTTTT.

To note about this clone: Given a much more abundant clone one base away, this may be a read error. The DNA of the CDR3 is TGTGCCAGCAGCTTGGGGAACTCCTACGAGCAGTACTTC. It specifies CASSLGNSYEQYF. J is TRBJ2-7 and V is TRBV11-3; D unclear. CDR3 length: 13 amino acids. In germline, CDR1 is SGHNT, CDR2 YENEEA. V shed 3 bases and J shed 0 bases, with 6 bases lying between them.

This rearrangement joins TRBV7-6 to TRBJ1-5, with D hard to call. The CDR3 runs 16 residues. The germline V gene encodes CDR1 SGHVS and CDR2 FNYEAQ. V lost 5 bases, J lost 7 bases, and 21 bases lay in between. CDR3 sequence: CASSKEAGLIGQPQHF. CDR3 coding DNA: TGTGCCAGCAGCAAGGAAGCAGGATTAATCGGACAGCCCCAGCATTTT.

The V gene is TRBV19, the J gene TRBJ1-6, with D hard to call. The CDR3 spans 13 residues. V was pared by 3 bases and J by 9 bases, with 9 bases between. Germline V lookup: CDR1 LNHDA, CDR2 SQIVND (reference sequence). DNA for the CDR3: TGTGCCAGTAGTATTTTTGGCGGTTCACCCCTCCACTTT. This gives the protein CASSIFGGSPLHF.

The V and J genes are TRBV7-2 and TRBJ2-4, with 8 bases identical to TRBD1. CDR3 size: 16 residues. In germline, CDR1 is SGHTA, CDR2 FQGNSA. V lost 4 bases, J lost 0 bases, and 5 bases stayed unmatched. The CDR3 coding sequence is TGTGCCAGCAGCTACAGGGGGAAACTAGCCAAAAACATTCAGTACTTC. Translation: CASSYRGKLAKNIQYF.

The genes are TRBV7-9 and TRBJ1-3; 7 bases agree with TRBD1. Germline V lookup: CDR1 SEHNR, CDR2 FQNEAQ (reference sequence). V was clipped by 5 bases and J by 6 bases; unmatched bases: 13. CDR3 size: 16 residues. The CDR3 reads CASSPGTAAGQNTIYF. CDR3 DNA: TGTGCCAGCAGCCCTGGGACAGCCGCGGGCCAAAACACCATATATTTT. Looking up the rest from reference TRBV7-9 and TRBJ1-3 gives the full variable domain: DTGVSQNPRHKITKRGQNVTFRCDPISEHNRLYWYRQTLGQGPEFLTYFQNEAQLEKSRLLSDRFSAERPKGSFSTLEIQRTEQGDSAMYLCASSPGTAAGQNTIYFGEGSWLTVV.

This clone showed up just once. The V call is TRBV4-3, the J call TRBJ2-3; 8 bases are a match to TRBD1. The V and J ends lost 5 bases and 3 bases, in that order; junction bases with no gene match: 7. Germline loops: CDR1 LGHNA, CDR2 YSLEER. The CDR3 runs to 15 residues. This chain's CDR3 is CASSGRQGRTDTQYF. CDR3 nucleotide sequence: TGCGCCAGCAGCGGCAGACAGGGGAGGACAGATACGCAGTATTTT.

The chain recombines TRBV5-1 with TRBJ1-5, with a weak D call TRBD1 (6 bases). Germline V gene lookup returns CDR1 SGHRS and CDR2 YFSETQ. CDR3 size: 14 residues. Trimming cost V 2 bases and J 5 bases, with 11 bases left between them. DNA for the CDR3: TGCGCCAGCAGCTTCGGAGGGGGGGATCAGCCCCAGCATTTT. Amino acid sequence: CASSFGGGDQPQHF.

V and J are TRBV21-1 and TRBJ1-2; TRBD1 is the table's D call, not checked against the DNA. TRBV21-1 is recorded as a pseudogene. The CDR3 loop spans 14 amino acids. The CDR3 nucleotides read TGTGCCAGCAGCAGCCGGACAGGGAGATACGGCTACACCTTC. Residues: CASSSRTGRYGYTF.

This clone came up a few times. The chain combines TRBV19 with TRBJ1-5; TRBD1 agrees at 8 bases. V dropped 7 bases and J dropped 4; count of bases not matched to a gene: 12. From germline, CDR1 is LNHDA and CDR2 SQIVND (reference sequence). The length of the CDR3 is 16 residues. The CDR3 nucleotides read TGTGCCAGTACCCCCCGAGCGACAGGGGCTAATCAGCCCCAGCATTTT. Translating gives CASTPRATGANQPQHF.

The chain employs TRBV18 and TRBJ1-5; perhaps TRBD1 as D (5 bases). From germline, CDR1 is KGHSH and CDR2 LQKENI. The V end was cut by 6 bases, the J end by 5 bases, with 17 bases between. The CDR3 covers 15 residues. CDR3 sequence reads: CASSRGTIEDQPQHF. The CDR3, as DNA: TGTGCCAGCTCGCGAGGGACCATAGAAGATCAGCCCCAGCATTTT.

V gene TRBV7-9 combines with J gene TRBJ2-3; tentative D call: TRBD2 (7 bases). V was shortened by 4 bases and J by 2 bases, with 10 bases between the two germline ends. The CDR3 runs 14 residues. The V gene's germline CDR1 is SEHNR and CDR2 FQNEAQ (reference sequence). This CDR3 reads CASSYAGATDTQYF. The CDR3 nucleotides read TGTGCCAGCAGCTATGCGGGGGCCACAGATACGCAGTATTTT.

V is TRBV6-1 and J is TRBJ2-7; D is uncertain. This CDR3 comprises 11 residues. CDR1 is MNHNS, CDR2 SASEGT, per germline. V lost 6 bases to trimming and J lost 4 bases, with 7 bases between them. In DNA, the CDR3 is TGTGCCAGCAGGTCTCCTTACGAGCAGTACTTC. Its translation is CASRSPYEQYF.

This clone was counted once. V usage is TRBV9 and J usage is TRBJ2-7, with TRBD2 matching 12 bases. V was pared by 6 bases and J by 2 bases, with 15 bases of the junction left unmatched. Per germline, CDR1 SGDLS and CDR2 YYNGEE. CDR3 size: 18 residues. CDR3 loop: CASTPSTSGRKFPYEQYF. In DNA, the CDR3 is TGTGCCAGCACCCCTTCGACTAGCGGGAGAAAATTCCCCTACGAGCAGTACTTC.

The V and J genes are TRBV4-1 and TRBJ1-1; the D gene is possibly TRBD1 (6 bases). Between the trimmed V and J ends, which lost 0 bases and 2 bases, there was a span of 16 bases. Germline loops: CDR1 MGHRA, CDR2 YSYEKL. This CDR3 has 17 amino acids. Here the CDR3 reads CASSQETGTRRNTEAFF. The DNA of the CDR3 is TGCGCCAGCAGCCAAGAAACCGGGACAAGACGAAACACTGAAGCTTTCTTT.

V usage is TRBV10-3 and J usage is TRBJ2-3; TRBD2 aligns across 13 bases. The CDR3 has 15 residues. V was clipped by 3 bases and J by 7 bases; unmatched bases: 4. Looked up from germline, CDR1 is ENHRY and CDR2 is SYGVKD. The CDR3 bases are TGTGCCATCAGTGAACTAGCGGGGGGGCCTAATACGCAGTATTTT. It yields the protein CAISELAGGPNTQYF.

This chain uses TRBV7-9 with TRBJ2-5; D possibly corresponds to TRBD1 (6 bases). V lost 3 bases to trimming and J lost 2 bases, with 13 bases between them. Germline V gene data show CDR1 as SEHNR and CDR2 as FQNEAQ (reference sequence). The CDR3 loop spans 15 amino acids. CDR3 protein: CASSFTTGSQETQYF. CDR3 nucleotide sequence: TGTGCCAGCAGCTTTACGACAGGCTCACAAGAGACCCAGTACTTC.

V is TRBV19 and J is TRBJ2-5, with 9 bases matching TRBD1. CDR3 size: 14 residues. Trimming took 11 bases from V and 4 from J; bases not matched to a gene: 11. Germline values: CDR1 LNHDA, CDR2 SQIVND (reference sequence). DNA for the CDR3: TGTGCCTGTAAAGCAACAGGGGGCAGAGAGACCCAGTACTTC. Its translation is CACKATGGRETQYF.

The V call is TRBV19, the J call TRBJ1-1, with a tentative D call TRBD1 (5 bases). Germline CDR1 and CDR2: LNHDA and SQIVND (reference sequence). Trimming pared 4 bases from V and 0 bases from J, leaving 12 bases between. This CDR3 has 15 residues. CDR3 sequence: CASSTGDSLNTEAFF. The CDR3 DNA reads TGTGCCAGTAGTACCGGAGACAGTCTGAACACTGAAGCTTTCTTT.

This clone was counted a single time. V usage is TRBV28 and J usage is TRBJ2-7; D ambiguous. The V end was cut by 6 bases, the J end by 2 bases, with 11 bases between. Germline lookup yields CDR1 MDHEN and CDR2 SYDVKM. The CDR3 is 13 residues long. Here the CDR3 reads CASSPTVTYEQYF. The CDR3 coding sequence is TGTGCCAGCAGCCCTACTGTTACCTACGAGCAGTACTTC.

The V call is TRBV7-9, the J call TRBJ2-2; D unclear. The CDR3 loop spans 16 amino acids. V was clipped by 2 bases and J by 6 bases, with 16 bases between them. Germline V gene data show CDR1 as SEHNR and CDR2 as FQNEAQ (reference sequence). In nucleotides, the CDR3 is TGTGCCAGCAGCTTATTCTTACCCGCCTCCCCCGGGGAGCTGTTTTTT. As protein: CASSLFLPASPGELFF.

The chain's CDR3 is CASSFGHTYEQYF. The CDR3 DNA reads TGTGCCAGCAGCTTTGGCCATACCTACGAGCAGTACTTC. The chain is built from TRBV7-2 and TRBJ2-7; unclear D gene. This CDR3 contains 13 residues. The V end lost 3 bases, the J end lost 2 bases, and 8 bases lay between the germline ends. Germline V gene sequence: CDR1 SGHTA, CDR2 FQGNSA.

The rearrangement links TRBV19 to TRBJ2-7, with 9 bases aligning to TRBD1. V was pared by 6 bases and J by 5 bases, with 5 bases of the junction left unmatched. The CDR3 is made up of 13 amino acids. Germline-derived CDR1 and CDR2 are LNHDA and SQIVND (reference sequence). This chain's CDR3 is CASSKDRGHEQYF. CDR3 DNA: TGTGCCAGTAGCAAGGACAGGGGCCACGAGCAGTACTTC. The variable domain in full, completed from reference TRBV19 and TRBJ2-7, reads DGGITQSPKYLFRKEGQNVTLSCEQNLNHDAMYWYRQDPGQGLRLIYYSQIVNDFQKGDIAEGYSVSREKKESFPLTVTSAQKNPTAFYLCASSKDRGHEQYFGPGTRLTVT.

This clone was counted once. The CDR3 DNA follows: TGTGCCAGTAGTATGGTAGGGGATAATTCACCCCTCCACTTT. Translation: CASSMVGDNSPLHF. V is TRBV19 and J is TRBJ1-6, with a weak D call TRBD1 (5 bases). The CDR3 contains 14 residues. Germline V gene data show CDR1 as LNHDA and CDR2 as SQIVND (reference sequence). V lost 3 bases and J lost 5, with 8 bases in between.

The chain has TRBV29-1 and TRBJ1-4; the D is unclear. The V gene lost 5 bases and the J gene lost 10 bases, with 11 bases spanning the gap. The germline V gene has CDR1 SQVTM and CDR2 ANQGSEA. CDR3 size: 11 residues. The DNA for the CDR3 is TGCAGCGTTTTAGCGCGGGGAAAACTGTTTTTT. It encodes CSVLARGKLFF.

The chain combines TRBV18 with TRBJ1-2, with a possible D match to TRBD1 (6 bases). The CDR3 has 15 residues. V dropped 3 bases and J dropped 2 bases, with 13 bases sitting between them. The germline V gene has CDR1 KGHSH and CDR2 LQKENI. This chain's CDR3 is CASSPEEGGNYGYTF. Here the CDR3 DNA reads TGTGCCAGCTCACCGGAAGAGGGGGGGAACTATGGCTACACCTTC.

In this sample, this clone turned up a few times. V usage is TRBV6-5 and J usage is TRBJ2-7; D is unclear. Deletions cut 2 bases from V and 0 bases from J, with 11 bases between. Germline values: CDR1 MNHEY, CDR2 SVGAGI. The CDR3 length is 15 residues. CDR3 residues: CASSYGQPSSYEQYF. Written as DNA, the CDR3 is TGTGCCAGCAGTTACGGGCAGCCTAGCTCCTACGAGCAGTACTTC.

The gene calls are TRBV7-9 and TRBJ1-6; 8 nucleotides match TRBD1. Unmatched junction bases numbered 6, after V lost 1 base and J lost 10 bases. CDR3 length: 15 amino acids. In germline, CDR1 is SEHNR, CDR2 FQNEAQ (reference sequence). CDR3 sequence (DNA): TGTGCCAGCAGCTTAGTGCAGGGGGCCAACTCACCCCTCCACTTT. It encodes CASSLVQGANSPLHF.

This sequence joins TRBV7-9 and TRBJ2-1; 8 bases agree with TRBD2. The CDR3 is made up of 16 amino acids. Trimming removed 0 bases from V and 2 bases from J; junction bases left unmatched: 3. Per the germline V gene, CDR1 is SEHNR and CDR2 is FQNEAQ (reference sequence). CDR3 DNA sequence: TGTGCCAGCAGCTTAGCCTGGACTAGCACCTACAATGAGCAGTTCTTC. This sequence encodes CASSLAWTSTYNEQFF.